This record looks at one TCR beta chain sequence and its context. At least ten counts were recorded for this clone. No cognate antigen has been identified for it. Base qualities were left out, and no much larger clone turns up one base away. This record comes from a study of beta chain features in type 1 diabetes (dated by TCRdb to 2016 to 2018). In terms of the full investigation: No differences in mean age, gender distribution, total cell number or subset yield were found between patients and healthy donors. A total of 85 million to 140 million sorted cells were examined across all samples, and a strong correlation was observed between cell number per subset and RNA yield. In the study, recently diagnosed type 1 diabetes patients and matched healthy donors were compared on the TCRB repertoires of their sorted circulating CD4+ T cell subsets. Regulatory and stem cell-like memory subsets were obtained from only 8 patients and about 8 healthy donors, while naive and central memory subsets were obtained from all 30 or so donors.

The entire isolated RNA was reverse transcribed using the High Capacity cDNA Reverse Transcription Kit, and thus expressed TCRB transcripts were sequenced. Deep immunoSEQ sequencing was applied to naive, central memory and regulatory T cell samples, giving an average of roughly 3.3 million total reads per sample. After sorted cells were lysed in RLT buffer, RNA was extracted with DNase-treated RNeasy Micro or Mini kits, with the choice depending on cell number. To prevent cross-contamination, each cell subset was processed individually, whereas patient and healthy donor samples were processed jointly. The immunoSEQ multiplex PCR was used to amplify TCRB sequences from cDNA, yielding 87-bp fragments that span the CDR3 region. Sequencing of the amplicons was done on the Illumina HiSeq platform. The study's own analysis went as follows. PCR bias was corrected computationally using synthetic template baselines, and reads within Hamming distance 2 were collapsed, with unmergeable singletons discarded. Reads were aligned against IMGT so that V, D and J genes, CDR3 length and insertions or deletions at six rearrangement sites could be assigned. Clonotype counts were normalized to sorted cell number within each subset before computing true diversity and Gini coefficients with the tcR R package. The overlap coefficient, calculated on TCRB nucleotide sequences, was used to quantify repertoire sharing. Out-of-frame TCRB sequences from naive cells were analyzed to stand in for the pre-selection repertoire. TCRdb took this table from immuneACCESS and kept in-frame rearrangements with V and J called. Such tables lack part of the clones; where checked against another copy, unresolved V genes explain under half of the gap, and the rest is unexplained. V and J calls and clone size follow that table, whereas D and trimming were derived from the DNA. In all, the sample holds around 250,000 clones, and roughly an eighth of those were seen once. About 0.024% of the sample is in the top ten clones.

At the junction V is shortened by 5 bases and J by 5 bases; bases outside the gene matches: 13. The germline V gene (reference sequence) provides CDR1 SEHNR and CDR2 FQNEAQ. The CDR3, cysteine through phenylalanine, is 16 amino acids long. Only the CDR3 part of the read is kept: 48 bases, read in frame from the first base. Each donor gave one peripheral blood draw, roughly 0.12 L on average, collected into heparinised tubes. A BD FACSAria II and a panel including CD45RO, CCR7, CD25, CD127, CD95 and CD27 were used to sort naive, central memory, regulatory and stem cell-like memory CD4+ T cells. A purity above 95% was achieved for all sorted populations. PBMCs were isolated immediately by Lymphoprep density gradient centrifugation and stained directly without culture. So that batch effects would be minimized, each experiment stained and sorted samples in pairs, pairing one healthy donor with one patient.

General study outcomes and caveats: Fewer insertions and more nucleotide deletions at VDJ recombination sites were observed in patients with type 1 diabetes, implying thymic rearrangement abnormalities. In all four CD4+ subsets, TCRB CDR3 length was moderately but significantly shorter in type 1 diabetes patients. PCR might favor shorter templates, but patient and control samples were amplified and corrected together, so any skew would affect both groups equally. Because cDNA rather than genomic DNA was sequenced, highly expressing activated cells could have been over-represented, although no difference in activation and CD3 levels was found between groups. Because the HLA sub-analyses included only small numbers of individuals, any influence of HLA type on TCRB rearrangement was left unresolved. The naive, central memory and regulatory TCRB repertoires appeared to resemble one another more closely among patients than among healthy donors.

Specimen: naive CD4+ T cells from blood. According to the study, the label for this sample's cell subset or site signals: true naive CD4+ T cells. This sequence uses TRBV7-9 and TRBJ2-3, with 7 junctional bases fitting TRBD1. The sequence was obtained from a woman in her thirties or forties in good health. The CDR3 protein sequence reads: CASSLPRAGGGDTQYF. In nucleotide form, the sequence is TGTGCCAGCAGCCTACCCCGGGCAGGGGGTGGAGATACGCAGTATTTT.